The 8 T cell receptor beta chains in this list originate from one sample, sequenced in a study of response to subunit inactivated influenza vaccine. Using its own MiXCR run on the RT-PCR reads, TCRdb lists one record per CDR3 protein. The table has 750,000 to 850,000 distinct CDR3 sequences, about a fifth seen once. The sample in question was PBMCs from blood, obtained about 5 days after vaccination. Receptors originate from a man aged 50-60 years who received an inactivated influenza vaccine.

The chain employs TRBV5-6 and TRBJ2-1; D may be TRBD1 (5 bases). From germline, CDR1 is SGHDT and CDR2 YYEEEE. V was pared by 0 bases and J by 3 bases, with 10 bases between. The CDR3 is made up of 15 amino acids. The CDR3 loop reads CASSLGQWGYNEQFF. Here the CDR3 DNA reads TGTGCCAGCAGCTTGGGACAGTGGGGCTACAATGAGCAGTTCTTC.

The chain employs TRBV7-2 and TRBJ2-1; D is unclear. Per germline, CDR1 SGHTA and CDR2 FQGNSA. Deletions cut 5 bases from V and 2 bases from J, with 7 bases between. There are 13 residues in the CDR3. CDR3 coding DNA: TGTGCCAGCAGCGCCGCCACCTACAATGAGCAGTTCTTC. This translates into CASSAATYNEQFF.

This clonotype was counted only a few times. The chain carries TRBV12-3 or TRBV12-4 and TRBJ1-1; D uncertain. Trimming cost V 6 bases and J 3 bases, with 11 bases left between them. This CDR3 is built from 13 residues. The CDR3, as DNA: TGTGCCAGCAGCCGCCGACAAGACACTGAAGCTTTCTTT. This sequence encodes CASSRRQDTEAFF.

Ten or more counts support this clonotype. The DNA for the CDR3 is TGTGCCAGCAGCCAAGATCTTGGGACCCTTAATGAAAAACTGTTTTTT. Translation gives CASSQDLGTLNEKLFF. The chain couples TRBV4-2 to TRBJ1-4, with D possibly matching TRBD1 (5 bases). Germline V gene lookup returns CDR1 LGHNA and CDR2 YNFKEQ. The CDR3 is 16 amino acids. Trimming left V 0 bases short and J 4 bases short, with 12 bases between.

The DNA of the CDR3 is TGCGCCAGCAGCTTGTTAGCTAGCGGGAGTTCCTACGAGCAGTACTTC. Encoded protein: CASSLLASGSSYEQYF. J is TRBJ2-7 and V is TRBV5-1, with 10 bases that match TRBD2. Losses at the gene ends were 1 base for V and 1 base for J; bases not matched to a gene: 5. This CDR3 comprises 16 residues. Germline V gene data show CDR1 as SGHRS and CDR2 as YFSETQ.

V usage is TRBV20-1 and J usage is TRBJ1-5, with TRBD1 matching over 9 bases. The CDR3 length is 13 residues. The germline V gene encodes CDR1 DFQATT and CDR2 SNEGSKA (reference sequence). V lost 6 bases and J lost 5; bases outside the gene matches: 5. The CDR3 DNA sequence: TGCAGTGCAGTGAGACAGGGGGATCAGCCCCAGCATTTT. It is translated as CSAVRQGDQPQHF.

V and J are TRBV10-3 and TRBJ2-7, with a weak D call TRBD2 (5 bases). V dropped 2 bases and J dropped 1 base, with 12 bases sitting between them. The CDR3 contains 15 residues. Germline CDR1 and CDR2: ENHRY and SYGVKD. The CDR3 bases are TGTGCCATCAGTGAGCGTGGTGAGGGTTCCTACGAGCAGTACTTC. It translates to CAISERGEGSYEQYF.

On this clonotype: This may be a read error, as it is one base from a much larger clone. This chain uses TRBV11-2 with TRBJ2-4; D is ambiguous. V lost 0 bases and J 0 bases, leaving 12 bases between the germline ends. CDR3 length: 17 amino acids. Germline CDR1 is SGHAT and CDR2 is FQNNGV. In nucleotides, the CDR3 is TGTGCCAGCAGCTTAGACCGTATCCTCCTAGCCAAAAACATTCAGTACTTC. It is translated as CASSLDRILLAKNIQYF.